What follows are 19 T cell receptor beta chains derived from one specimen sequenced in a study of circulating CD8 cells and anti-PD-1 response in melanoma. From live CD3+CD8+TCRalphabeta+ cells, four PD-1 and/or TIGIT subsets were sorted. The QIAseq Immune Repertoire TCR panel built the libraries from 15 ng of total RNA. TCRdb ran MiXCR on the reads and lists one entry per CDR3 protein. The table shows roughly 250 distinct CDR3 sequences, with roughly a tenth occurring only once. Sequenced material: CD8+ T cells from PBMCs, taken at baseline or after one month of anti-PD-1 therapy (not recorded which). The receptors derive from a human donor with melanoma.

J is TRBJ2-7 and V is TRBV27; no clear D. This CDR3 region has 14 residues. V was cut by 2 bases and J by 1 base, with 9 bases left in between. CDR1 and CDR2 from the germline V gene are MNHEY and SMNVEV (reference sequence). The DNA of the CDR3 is TGTGCCAGCAGTTTAGGTGACATGTCCTACGAGCAGTACTTC. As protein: CASSLGDMSYEQYF.

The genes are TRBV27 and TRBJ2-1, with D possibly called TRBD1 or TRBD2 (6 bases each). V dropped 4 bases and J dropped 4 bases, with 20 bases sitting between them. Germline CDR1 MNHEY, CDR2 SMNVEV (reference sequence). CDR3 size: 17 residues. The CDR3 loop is CASSWTQTRGAYNEQFF. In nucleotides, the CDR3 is TGTGCCAGCAGTTGGACCCAGACTAGGGGGGCTTACAATGAGCAGTTCTTC.

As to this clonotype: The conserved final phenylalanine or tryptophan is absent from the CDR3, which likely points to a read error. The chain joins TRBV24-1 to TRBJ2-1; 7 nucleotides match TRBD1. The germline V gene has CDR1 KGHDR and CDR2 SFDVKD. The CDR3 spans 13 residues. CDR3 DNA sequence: TGTACCACCAGTAGCTCAGGGGGCAATGAGCAGTTCTGC. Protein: CTTSSSGGNEQFC.

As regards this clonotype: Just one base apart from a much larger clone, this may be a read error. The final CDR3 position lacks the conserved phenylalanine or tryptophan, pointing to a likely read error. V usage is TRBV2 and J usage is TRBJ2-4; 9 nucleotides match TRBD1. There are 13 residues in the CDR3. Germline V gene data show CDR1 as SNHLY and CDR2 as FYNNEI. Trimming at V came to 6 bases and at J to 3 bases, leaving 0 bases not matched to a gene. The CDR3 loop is CASRTGGKNIQYL. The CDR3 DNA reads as TGTGCCAGCAGGACAGGGGGCAAAAACATTCAGTACCTC.

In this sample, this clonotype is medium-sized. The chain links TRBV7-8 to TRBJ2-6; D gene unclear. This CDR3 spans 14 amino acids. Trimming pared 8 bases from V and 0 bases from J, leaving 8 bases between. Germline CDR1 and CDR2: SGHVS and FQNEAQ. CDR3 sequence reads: CASGMGSGANVLTF. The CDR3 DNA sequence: TGTGCCAGCGGAATGGGCTCTGGGGCCAACGTCCTGACTTTC.

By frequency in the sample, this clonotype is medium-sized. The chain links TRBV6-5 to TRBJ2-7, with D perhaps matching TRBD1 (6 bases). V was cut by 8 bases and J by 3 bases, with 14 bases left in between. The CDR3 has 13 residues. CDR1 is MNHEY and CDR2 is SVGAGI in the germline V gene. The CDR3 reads CASRRDNYYEQYF. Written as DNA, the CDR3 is TGTGCCAGCCGCCGGGACAACTACTACGAGCAGTACTTC.

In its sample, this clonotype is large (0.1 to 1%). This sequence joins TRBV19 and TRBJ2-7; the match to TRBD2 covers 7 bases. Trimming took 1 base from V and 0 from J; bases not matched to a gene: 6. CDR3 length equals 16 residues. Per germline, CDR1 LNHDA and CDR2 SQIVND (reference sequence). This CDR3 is CASSIGGGWSSYEQYF. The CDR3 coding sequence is TGTGCCAGTAGTATAGGCGGGGGATGGAGCTCCTACGAGCAGTACTTC.

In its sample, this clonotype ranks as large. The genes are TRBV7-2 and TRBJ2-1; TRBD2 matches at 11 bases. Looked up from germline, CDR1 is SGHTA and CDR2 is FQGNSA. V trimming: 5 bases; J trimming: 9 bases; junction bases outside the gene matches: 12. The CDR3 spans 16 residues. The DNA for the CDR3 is TGTGCCAGCAGCCGCAGGACTAGCGGGTCGGGGAGTGAGCAGTTCTTC. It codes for CASSRRTSGSGSEQFF.

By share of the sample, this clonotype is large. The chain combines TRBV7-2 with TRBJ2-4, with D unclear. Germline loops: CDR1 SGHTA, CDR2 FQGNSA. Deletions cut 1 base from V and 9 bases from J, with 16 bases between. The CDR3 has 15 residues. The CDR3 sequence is CASSLVGDTAPIQYF. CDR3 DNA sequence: TGTGCCAGCAGCTTAGTGGGCGATACAGCGCCCATTCAGTACTTC.

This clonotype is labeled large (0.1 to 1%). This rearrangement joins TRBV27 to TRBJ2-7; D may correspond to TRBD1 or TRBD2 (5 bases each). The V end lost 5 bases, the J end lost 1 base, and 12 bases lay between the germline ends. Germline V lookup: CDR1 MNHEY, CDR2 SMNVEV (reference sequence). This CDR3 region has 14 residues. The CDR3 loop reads CASSGDGGSYEQYF. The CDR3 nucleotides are TGTGCCAGCAGTGGGGACGGCGGGTCCTACGAGCAGTACTTC.

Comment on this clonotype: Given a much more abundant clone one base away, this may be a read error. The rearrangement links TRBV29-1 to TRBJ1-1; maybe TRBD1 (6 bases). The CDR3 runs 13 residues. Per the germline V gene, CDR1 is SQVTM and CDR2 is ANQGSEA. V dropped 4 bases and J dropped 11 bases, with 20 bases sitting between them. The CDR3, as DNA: TGCAGCGTTGTCGCAGGGGAGGCCAAAGCGGCTTTCTTT. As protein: CSVVAGEAKAAFF.

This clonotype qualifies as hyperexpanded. The CDR3 is CASSQTGRNEQYF. The CDR3 bases are TGCGCCAGCAGCCAGACAGGTCGCAACGAGCAGTACTTC. The rearrangement links TRBV4-1 to TRBJ2-7; a possible D gene is TRBD1 (6 bases). V lost 3 bases and J 5 bases, leaving 11 bases between the germline ends. CDR3 length: 13 residues. Germline assignment: CDR1 MGHRA and CDR2 YSYEKL.

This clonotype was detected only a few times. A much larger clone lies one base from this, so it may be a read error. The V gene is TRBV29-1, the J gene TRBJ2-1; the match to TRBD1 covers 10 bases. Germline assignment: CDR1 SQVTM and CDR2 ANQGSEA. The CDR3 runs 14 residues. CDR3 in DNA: TGCAGCGCCGGGGGGACAGGGGCGAATAATGAGCAGCTCTTC. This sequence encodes CSAGGTGANNEQLF.

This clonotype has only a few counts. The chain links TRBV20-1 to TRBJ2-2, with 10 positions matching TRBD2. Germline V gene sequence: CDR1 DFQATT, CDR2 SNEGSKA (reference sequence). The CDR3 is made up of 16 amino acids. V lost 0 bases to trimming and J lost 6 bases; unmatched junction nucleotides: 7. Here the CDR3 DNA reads TGCAGTGCTAGAGACCCCCGGACTAGCGGAGCCGGGGAGCTGTTTTTT. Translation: CSARDPRTSGAGELFF.

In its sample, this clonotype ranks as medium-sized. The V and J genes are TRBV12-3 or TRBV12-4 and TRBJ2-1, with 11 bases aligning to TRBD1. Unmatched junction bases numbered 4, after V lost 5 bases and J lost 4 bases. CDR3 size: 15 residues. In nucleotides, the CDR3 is TGTGCCAGCAGTCTAGGACAGGGGGCGTACAATGAGCAGTTCTTC. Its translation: CASSLGQGAYNEQFF.

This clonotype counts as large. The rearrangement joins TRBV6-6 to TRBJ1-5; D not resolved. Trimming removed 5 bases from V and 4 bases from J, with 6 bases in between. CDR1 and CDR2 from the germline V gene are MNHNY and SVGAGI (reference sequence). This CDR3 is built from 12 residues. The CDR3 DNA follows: TGTGCCAGCAGTCGACCAAATCAGCCCCAGCATTTT. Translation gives CASSRPNQPQHF.

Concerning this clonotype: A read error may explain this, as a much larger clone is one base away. CDR3 sequence (DNA): TGCAGCGTTGAGTTCCTCAGGGTCGGGGAGCCGTTTTTT. It translates to CSVEFLRVGEPFF. The chain links TRBV29-1 to TRBJ2-2; D is possibly TRBD1 or TRBD2 (5 bases each). The germline V gene has CDR1 SQVTM and CDR2 ANQGSEA. This CDR3 has 13 residues.

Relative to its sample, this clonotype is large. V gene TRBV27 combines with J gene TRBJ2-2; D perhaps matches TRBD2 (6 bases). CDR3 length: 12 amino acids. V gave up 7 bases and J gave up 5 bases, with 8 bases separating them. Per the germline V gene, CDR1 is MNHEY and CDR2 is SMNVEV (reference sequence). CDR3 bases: TGTGCCAGCACCGGGAGAACCGGGGAGCTGTTTTTT. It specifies CASTGRTGELFF.

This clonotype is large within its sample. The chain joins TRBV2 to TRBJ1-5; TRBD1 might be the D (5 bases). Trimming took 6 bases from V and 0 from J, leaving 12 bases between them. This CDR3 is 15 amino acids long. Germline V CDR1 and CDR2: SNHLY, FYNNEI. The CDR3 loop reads CASSDRLVSNQPQHF. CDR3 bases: TGTGCCAGCAGCGACAGACTAGTTAGCAATCAGCCCCAGCATTTT.